This T cell receptor (beta chain) originates from a study of CD8+CD57+ T cells in acquired aplastic anemia. The CDR3 length is 13 residues. The V gene lost 0 bases and the J gene lost 6 bases, with 8 bases spanning the gap. The V gene's germline CDR1 is MNHNS and CDR2 SASEGT. This clonotype was seen more than once but under ten times. TCR beta VDJ and CDR3 profiling used genomic DNA as template. TCRdb itself ran the reads through MiXCR, one entry per CDR3 protein. The sample holds roughly 170,000 distinct CDR3 sequences, about 44% seen once. Whoever was chosen for sequencing had shown CD8+CD57+ cell expansion by flow cytometry.

Sequencing input: sorted CD4+, CD8+, or CD8+CD57+ T cells (not recorded which) from PBMCs. The genes are TRBV6-1 and TRBJ1-2; unclear D gene. This TCR came from a human donor with aplastic anemia. CDR3 sequence (DNA): TGTGCCAGCAGTGAAGCCGGTCAGGATGGCTACACCTTC. Encoded protein: CASSEAGQDGYTF.